Presented here are 29 T cell receptor beta chains from one specimen sequenced in a study of early T cells in non-severe SARS-CoV-2 infection. In TCRdb, the 5' RACE reads were re-called with MiXCR into one record per CDR3 protein. This repertoire shows approximately 100,000 distinct CDR3 sequences, over 15% found once; its top ten account for roughly 1.3%. Sample: whole blood. These receptors were taken from an adult who was a healthcare worker with PCR-confirmed SARS-CoV-2 infection or an uninfected control (not recorded which).

The rearrangement joins TRBV27 to TRBJ1-2, with TRBD1 matching over 10 bases. Germline V lookup: CDR1 MNHEY, CDR2 SMNVEV (reference sequence). The CDR3 length is 16 residues. Losses at the gene ends were 5 bases for V and 3 bases for J; bases not matched to a gene: 9. The CDR3 DNA reads as TGTGCCAGCAGTCCACAAAAGACAGGGGGCTACTATGGCTACACCTTC. Translation: CASSPQKTGGYYGYTF.

There are a few counts of this clonotype. V gene TRBV18 combines with J gene TRBJ2-2; 9 bases are a match to TRBD1. There are 16 residues in the CDR3. Germline V lookup: CDR1 KGHSH, CDR2 LQKENI. Trimming at V came to 3 bases and at J to 4 bases, leaving 6 bases not matched to a gene. CDR3 DNA sequence: TGTGCCAGCTCACCGTCCGGGACAGGGACCACCGGGGAGCTGTTTTTT. Encoded protein: CASSPSGTGTTGELFF.

This clonotype occurred a few times. J is TRBJ2-3 and V is TRBV9; D is possibly TRBD1 (6 bases). CDR1 and CDR2 (germline): SGDLS, YYNGEE. The V and J ends lost 4 bases and 1 base respectively, with 13 bases between them. The CDR3 contains 15 residues. This CDR3 is CASSPGQIRTDTQYF. The CDR3 DNA follows: TGTGCCAGCAGCCCAGGACAGATTCGCACAGATACGCAGTATTTT.

The chain carries TRBV29-1 and TRBJ2-3, with D perhaps matching TRBD1 or TRBD2 (7 bases each). The CDR3 consists of 17 residues. The V and J ends lost 3 bases and 2 bases respectively, with 21 bases between them. CDR1 and CDR2 (germline): SQVTM, ANQGSEA. CDR3 sequence (DNA): TGCAGCGTTGATGGGCAGGGGGAGGGTGTTATCACAGATACGCAGTATTTT. This gives the protein CSVDGQGEGVITDTQYF.

This clonotype was observed many times. V and J are TRBV6-1 and TRBJ1-2; D not resolved. The CDR3 is 13 residues long. Germline loops: CDR1 MNHNS, CDR2 SASEGT. V was trimmed by 8 bases and J by 0 bases, leaving 10 bases between them. The CDR3 nucleotides are TGTGCCAGCCGAGCACGGGCTAACTATGGCTACACCTTC. Translation: CASRARANYGYTF.

A few counts support this clonotype. V usage is TRBV19 and J usage is TRBJ2-3; D unclear. From germline, CDR1 is LNHDA and CDR2 SQIVND (reference sequence). This CDR3 has 13 amino acids. The germline V and J ends were trimmed by 3 bases and 2 bases, with 6 bases remaining between them. This CDR3 reads CASSIGVTDTQYF. The CDR3 DNA follows: TGTGCCAGTAGTATCGGTGTCACAGATACGCAGTATTTT.

The J gene is TRBJ2-3, the V gene TRBV19; D is unclear. CDR1 LNHDA and CDR2 SQIVND come from the germline V gene (reference sequence). The length of the CDR3 is 14 residues. V dropped 3 bases and J dropped 3 bases, with 10 bases sitting between them. CDR3 protein: CASSIYSRTDTQYF. CDR3 nucleotides: TGTGCCAGTAGTATTTACAGTAGGACAGATACGCAGTATTTT.

The chain combines TRBV11-2 with TRBJ2-5; D might be TRBD2 (5 bases). The CDR3 is 13 amino acids. Germline V lookup: CDR1 SGHAT, CDR2 FQNNGV. V lost 5 bases and J 2 bases, leaving 9 bases between the germline ends. In DNA, the CDR3 is TGTGCCAGCAGCCCACCGGGACAAGAGACCCAGTACTTC. Residues: CASSPPGQETQYF.

This clonotype was observed a few times. A read error may account for a junction end that differs from germline. This chain connects TRBV20-1 to TRBJ2-7; a weak D match, TRBD1 (5 bases). Germline V gene lookup returns CDR1 DFQATT and CDR2 SNEGSKA (reference sequence). This CDR3 comprises 13 residues. The CDR3 protein is CSARDLIGAKNDF. The CDR3 DNA reads as TGCAGTGCTAGAGATTTGATAGGGGCCAAGAACGACTTC.

This clonotype was seen only a few times. The chain is built from TRBV5-1 and TRBJ2-3; 10 nucleotides match TRBD1. The CDR3 is made up of 16 amino acids. V trimming: 4 bases; J trimming: 3 bases; junction bases outside the gene matches: 8. The germline CDR1 and CDR2 sequences are SGHRS and YFSETQ. CDR3 coding DNA: TGCGCCAGCAGCCACGACGGGACAGGGGAGACAGATACGCAGTATTTT. Protein: CASSHDGTGETDTQYF.

V is TRBV27 and J is TRBJ2-7; TRBD1 matches 8 bases. The CDR3 is 15 amino acids. Germline V gene sequence: CDR1 MNHEY, CDR2 SMNVEV (reference sequence). V lost 5 bases, J lost 5 bases, and 11 bases stayed unmatched. The CDR3 loop is CASSPWTGKENEQYF. CDR3 DNA sequence: TGTGCCAGCAGTCCATGGACAGGGAAAGAGAACGAGCAGTACTTC.

This clonotype has more than one count but fewer than ten. The rearrangement uses TRBV28 and TRBJ2-1; 9 bases align to TRBD1. V dropped 10 bases and J dropped 4; count of bases not matched to a gene: 11. From germline, CDR1 is MDHEN and CDR2 SYDVKM. CDR3 length equals 15 residues. The CDR3 region is CAIHPGQGSYNEQFF. The CDR3 DNA reads as TGTGCCATACACCCGGGACAGGGAAGTTACAATGAGCAGTTCTTC.

This clonotype was seen many times. The chain uses TRBV20-1 and TRBJ2-5, with 10 bases fitting TRBD1. The germline V gene has CDR1 DFQATT and CDR2 SNEGSKA (reference sequence). V lost 3 bases to trimming and J lost 5 bases; unmatched junction nucleotides: 6. The CDR3 consists of 14 residues. The CDR3 loop reads CSASPRDRGETQYF. The CDR3 DNA reads as TGCAGTGCTAGCCCCCGGGACAGGGGTGAGACCCAGTACTTC.

The rearrangement uses TRBV10-3 and TRBJ1-2; D uncertain. The CDR3 runs 11 residues. The V gene's germline CDR1 is ENHRY and CDR2 SYGVKD. V was shortened by 5 bases and J by 3 bases, with 4 bases between the two germline ends. For the CDR3, the DNA is TGTGCCATCAGTTCAGACTATGGCTACACCTTC. This encodes CAISSDYGYTF.

This clonotype appeared a few times. The genes are TRBV28 and TRBJ2-1, with D perhaps matching TRBD1 (6 bases). The ends were cut back, 2 bases at V and 8 bases at J, with 16 bases in the middle. The CDR3 runs 15 residues. Germline CDR1 and CDR2: MDHEN and SYDVKM. This CDR3 reads CASSLPGTSRDEQFF. The CDR3 DNA follows: TGTGCCAGCAGTTTACCCGGGACAAGCCGGGATGAGCAGTTCTTC.

The chain employs TRBV7-9 and TRBJ2-2; 7 bases match TRBD2. With V trimmed by 5 bases and J by 6 bases, 9 bases remained unmatched. From germline, CDR1 is SEHNR and CDR2 FQNEAQ (reference sequence). This CDR3 contains 15 residues. CDR3 sequence: CASSALAGVPGELFF. CDR3 DNA sequence: TGTGCCAGCAGCGCCCTGGCGGGAGTGCCCGGGGAGCTGTTTTTT. The full variable domain, with the rest looked up from reference TRBV7-9 and TRBJ2-2, is DTGVSQNPRHKITKRGQNVTFRCDPISEHNRLYWYRQTLGQGPEFLTYFQNEAQLEKSRLLSDRFSAERPKGSFSTLEIQRTEQGDSAMYLCASSALAGVPGELFFGEGSRLTVL.

This clonotype has only a few counts. V gene TRBV6-1 combines with J gene TRBJ1-6; D remains ambiguous. Germline CDR1 reads MNHNS; CDR2 reads SASEGT. Deletions cut 1 base from V and 8 bases from J, with 9 bases between. The CDR3 totals 14 residues. The CDR3 DNA is TGTGCCAGCAGTGAAGACACGGTAGATTCACCCCTCCACTTT. It codes for CASSEDTVDSPLHF.

V usage is TRBV20-1 and J usage is TRBJ2-4; the D is unclear. Trimming shortened V by 6 bases and J by 1 base, and 19 bases separated the two germline ends. The CDR3 covers 16 residues. From germline, CDR1 is DFQATT and CDR2 SNEGSKA (reference sequence). CDR3 region: CSAHEQRSEAKNIQYF. As DNA, the CDR3 is TGCAGTGCGCACGAGCAGAGGAGCGAGGCCAAAAACATTCAGTACTTC.

The rearrangement links TRBV12-3 or TRBV12-4 to TRBJ1-2; 9 bases fit TRBD1. The trim removed 5 bases at V and 4 bases at J, leaving 8 bases unmatched. The CDR3 covers 15 residues. This CDR3 reads CASSPGQDRGYGYTF. In nucleotides, the CDR3 is TGTGCCAGCAGTCCCGGACAGGACAGGGGCTATGGCTACACCTTC.

CDR3 nucleotides: TGTGCCAGCTGGGAGGGTTCCGGGGCCAACGTCCTGACTTTC. The encoded protein is CASWEGSGANVLTF. The V gene is TRBV7-2, the J gene TRBJ2-6, with 7 bases fitting TRBD2. V trimming: 8 bases; J trimming: 4 bases; junction bases outside the gene matches: 5. Germline V gene data show CDR1 as SGHTA and CDR2 as FQGNSA. This CDR3 has 14 amino acids.

The chain recombines TRBV6-1 with TRBJ2-2; either TRBD1 or TRBD2 may fit D (5 bases each). CDR1 is MNHNS and CDR2 is SASEGT in the germline V gene. Trimming shortened V by 6 bases and J by 4 bases, and 12 bases separated the two germline ends. The CDR3 runs to 14 residues. The CDR3 DNA reads as TGTGCCAGCAGAAGGGACGGAATCACCGGGGAGCTGTTTTTT. Its translation is CASRRDGITGELFF.

The rearrangement uses TRBV6-4 and TRBJ1-5, with TRBD1 matching 7 bases. Germline loops: CDR1 MRHNA, CDR2 SNTAGT. CDR3 length: 15 residues. The J segment lost 4 bases and the V segment lost 3 bases, leaving 6 bases of the junction unmatched. CDR3 amino acids: CASSEQGQPNQPQHF. The DNA of the CDR3 is TGTGCCAGCAGTGAACAGGGACAGCCGAATCAGCCCCAGCATTTT.

This clonotype was recorded a few times. The chain joins TRBV10-3 to TRBJ1-3; TRBD1 is a possible D gene (5 bases). CDR1 ENHRY and CDR2 SYGVKD come from the germline V gene. The CDR3 runs to 14 residues. With 6 bases removed from V and 2 bases from J, the gap between germline ends came to 11 bases. CDR3 amino acids: CAISLGQTGNTIYF. The DNA of the CDR3 is TGTGCCATCAGCCTAGGACAAACTGGAAACACCATATATTTT.

This chain links TRBV5-5 with TRBJ1-1; D is uncertain. V was cut by 5 bases and J by 4 bases, with 9 bases left in between. The CDR3 covers 12 residues. Germline assignment: CDR1 SGHKS and CDR2 YYEKEE (reference sequence). CDR3 region: CASRRGITEAFF. DNA of the CDR3: TGTGCCAGCAGGAGAGGGATCACTGAAGCTTTCTTT. Full variable domain (remainder filled in from reference TRBV5-5 and TRBJ1-1): DAGVTQSPTHLIKTRGQQVTLRCSPISGHKSVSWYQQVLGQGPQFIFQYYEKEERGRGNFPDRFSARQFPNYSSELNVNALLLGDSALYLCASRRGITEAFFGQGTRLTVV.

This clonotype showed up just a few times. J is TRBJ2-7 and V is TRBV18, with TRBD1 as a possible D gene (5 bases). The germline V gene encodes CDR1 KGHSH and CDR2 LQKENI. V shed 2 bases and J shed 2 bases, with 10 bases lying between them. There are 14 residues in the CDR3. CDR3 DNA: TGTGCCAGCTCACCAGCAGGGAACACCTACGAGCAGTACTTC. Translated: CASSPAGNTYEQYF. Using reference TRBV18 and TRBJ2-7 for the parts outside the CDR3, the full variable domain is NAGVMQNPRHLVRRRGQEARLRCSPMKGHSHVYWYRQLPEEGLKFMVYLQKENIIDESGMPKERFSAEFPKEGPSILRIQQVVRGDSAAYFCASSPAGNTYEQYFGPGTRLTVT.

This clonotype has just one count. The gene calls are TRBV27 and TRBJ2-7, with TRBD1 matching 8 bases. The CDR3 consists of 14 residues. CDR1 and CDR2 from the germline V gene are MNHEY and SMNVEV (reference sequence). Trimming took 5 bases from V and 2 from J; bases not matched to a gene: 5. As DNA, the CDR3 is TGTGCCAGCAGTAGGGGACAGGCGACCTACGAGCAGTACTTC. Protein sequence: CASSRGQATYEQYF.

This chain links TRBV20-1 with TRBJ2-2; D possibly corresponds to TRBD1 (6 bases). Between the trimmed V and J ends, which lost 1 base and 5 bases, there was a span of 14 bases. Germline lookup yields CDR1 DFQATT and CDR2 SNEGSKA (reference sequence). The CDR3 has 15 residues. The CDR3, as DNA: TGCAGTGCTAGAGTCACGGACAGTAGGACCGGGGAGCTGTTTTTT. Amino acid sequence: CSARVTDSRTGELFF.

This clonotype was counted ten times or more. V usage is TRBV12-3 or TRBV12-4 and J usage is TRBJ2-3, with 9 bases lining up with TRBD2. This CDR3 is 17 amino acids long. The V gene end was trimmed by 6 bases and the J gene end by 5 bases; junction bases not matched to a gene: 15. The CDR3 reads CASSGPPAGGPGDTQYF. For the CDR3, the DNA is TGTGCCAGCAGCGGGCCGCCGGCGGGGGGGCCAGGAGATACGCAGTATTTT.

The chain couples TRBV29-1 to TRBJ2-1, with a possible D match to TRBD1 (5 bases). The germline V and J ends were trimmed by 4 bases and 6 bases, with 16 bases remaining between them. This CDR3 region has 14 residues. Germline CDR1 SQVTM, CDR2 ANQGSEA. CDR3: CSVAAGPRGNEQFF. CDR3 sequence (DNA): TGCAGCGTTGCCGCAGGGCCTAGGGGCAATGAGCAGTTCTTC.